Below, 17 T cell receptor beta chains from the same sample are listed, as sequenced in a study of blood T cell repertoires in COVID-19 (TCRdb year 2020). The library relied on the immunoSEQ multiplex PCR assay. This is the immuneACCESS table as TCRdb keeps it, with only in-frame sequences that have V and J called. A part of the clones is gone; compared with another copy, unresolved V genes explain less than half, and the rest is unexplained. The sample table shows a few hundred thousand clones, and about 88% are seen once. The ten largest clones add up to roughly 1.4% of the sample. Sequencing was carried out using PBMCs or T cells enriched from blood (not recorded which). The receptors were gathered from a woman between 18 and 29 years old who had been exposed to COVID-19.

The chain has TRBV9 and TRBJ1-1; 8 nucleotides line up with TRBD1. The CDR3 spans 13 residues. Looked up from germline, CDR1 is SGDLS and CDR2 is YYNGEE. The ends lost 0 bases at V and 10 bases at J; junction bases unmatched: 5. DNA of the CDR3: TGTGCCAGCAGCGTAGCTACAGGGGGGGGAGCTTTCTTT. Protein sequence: CASSVATGGGAFF. The variable domain in full, completed from reference TRBV9 and TRBJ1-1, reads DSGVTQTPKHLITATGQRVTLRCSPRSGDLSVYWYQQSLDQGLQFLIQYYNGEERAKGNILERFSAQQFPDLHSELNLSSLELGDSALYFCASSVATGGGAFFGQGTRLTVV.

J is TRBJ2-1 and V is TRBV13; D perhaps matches TRBD2 (6 bases). The CDR3 is 16 residues long. V was cut by 3 bases and J by 0 bases, with 12 bases left in between. Germline CDR1 is PRHDT and CDR2 is FYEKMQ (reference sequence). CDR3: CASSFRGTGSYNEQFF. CDR3 nucleotide sequence: TGTGCCAGCAGCTTTCGGGGGACGGGCTCCTACAATGAGCAGTTCTTC.

This clone was seen just once. The chain has TRBV19 and TRBJ1-6, with TRBD1 as a possible D gene (6 bases). Trimming took off 7 bases at V and 0 bases at J, with 16 bases between the two ends. This CDR3 comprises 17 residues. From germline, CDR1 is LNHDA and CDR2 SQIVND (reference sequence). In nucleotides, the CDR3 is TGTGCCAGTATCAGGGGTCCCTCGAGCTCCTATAATTCACCCCTCCACTTT. Translation gives CASIRGPSSSYNSPLHF.

CDR3 in amino acids: CASSLYGKSTYEQYF. The CDR3, as DNA: TGTGCCAGCAGTTTATACGGGAAGTCCACCTACGAGCAGTACTTC. V and J are TRBV28 and TRBJ2-7; tentatively, D is TRBD2 (5 bases). CDR1 MDHEN and CDR2 SYDVKM come from the germline V gene. V was pared by 1 base and J by 2 bases, with 12 bases between. This CDR3 is 15 amino acids long. The whole variable domain, remainder taken from reference TRBV28 and TRBJ2-7, is DVKVTQSSRYLVKRTGEKVFLECVQDMDHENMFWYRQDPGLGLRLIYFSYDVKMKEKGDIPEGYSVSREKKERFSLILESASTNQTSMYLCASSLYGKSTYEQYFGPGTRLTVT.

This rearrangement joins TRBV7-2 to TRBJ1-1; D not resolved. From germline, CDR1 is SGHTA and CDR2 FQGNSA. V shed 3 bases and J shed 10 bases, with 6 bases lying between them. CDR3 size: 10 residues. The CDR3 loop reads CASSFPGAFF. The CDR3 bases are TGTGCCAGCAGCTTTCCAGGAGCTTTCTTT. The full variable domain, completed using reference TRBV7-2 and TRBJ1-1, is GAGVSQSPSNKVTEKGKDVELRCDPISGHTALYWYRQSLGQGLEFLIYFQGNSAPDKSGLPSDRFSAERTGGSVSTLTIQRTQQEDSAVYLCASSFPGAFFGQGTRLTVV.

V and J are TRBV18 and TRBJ1-3; a possible D gene is TRBD1 (6 bases). CDR3 length equals 16 residues. From germline, CDR1 is KGHSH and CDR2 LQKENI. V was cut by 3 bases and J by 1 base, with 13 bases left in between. The CDR3 DNA follows: TGTGCCAGCTCACCCGAACGAACAGGGTCTGGAAACACCATATATTTT. Translated: CASSPERTGSGNTIYF.

The chain links TRBV9 to TRBJ2-7, with TRBD1 identical over 7 bases. After removal of 4 bases from V and 5 bases from J, the junction contained 15 bases not matched to a gene. Germline CDR1 SGDLS, CDR2 YYNGEE. The CDR3 contains 16 residues. DNA of the CDR3: TGTGCCAGCAGCATAGCTCTCGGACAGGCGAAAAACGAGCAGTACTTC. This encodes CASSIALGQAKNEQYF.

The rearrangement links TRBV6-6 to TRBJ2-1, with 7 bases aligning to TRBD2. The CDR3 spans 16 residues. Germline CDR1 MNHNY, CDR2 SVGAGI (reference sequence). V shed 5 bases, J shed 0 bases, and the junction held 7 bases outside the gene matches. DNA for the CDR3: TGTGCCAGCAGTCCTCGGGGACTAAGCTCCTACAATGAGCAGTTCTTC. This gives the protein CASSPRGLSSYNEQFF.

The rearrangement uses TRBV19 and TRBJ2-7, with D perhaps TRBD2 (5 bases). Between the trimmed V and J ends, which lost 3 bases and 3 bases, there was a span of 9 bases. This CDR3 has 13 residues. Looked up from germline, CDR1 is LNHDA and CDR2 is SQIVND (reference sequence). The CDR3 DNA reads as TGTGCCAGTAGTATGGGAGCGGTCTACGAGCAGTACTTC. Translation: CASSMGAVYEQYF.

This clone has a single count. The V gene is TRBV27, the J gene TRBJ1-2, with 7 bases fitting TRBD1. Germline-derived CDR1 and CDR2 are MNHEY and SMNVEV (reference sequence). Trimming at V came to 6 bases and at J to 7 bases, leaving 11 bases not matched to a gene. The CDR3 length is 14 residues. The DNA of the CDR3 is TGTGCCAGCAGCGAAGGGGGCGCCCAGGGTGGCTACACCTTC. Translating gives CASSEGGAQGGYTF.

This chain uses TRBV5-4 with TRBJ2-5, with 7 bases that match TRBD1. The CDR3 runs to 13 residues. J was trimmed by 2 bases and V by 9 bases; bases with no gene match: 7. Germline V gene data show CDR1 as SGHNT and CDR2 as YYREEE (reference sequence). DNA for the CDR3: TGTGCCACCAGGACAGGAGAGCAAGAGACCCAGTACTTC. Its protein is CATRTGEQETQYF.

This clone showed up just once. V and J are TRBV7-8 and TRBJ2-5; D might be TRBD2 (6 bases). The germline gives CDR1 SGHVS, CDR2 FQNEAQ. Trimming stripped 5 bases from V and 5 bases from J, with 9 bases between. This CDR3 has 12 amino acids. The CDR3, as DNA: TGTGCCAGCAGCGGAGGGCTGGAGACCCAGTACTTC. It specifies CASSGGLETQYF.

This clone was counted between two and nine times. The CDR3: CASSLQDSGNTIYF. CDR3 coding DNA: TGTGCCAGCAGCCTACAGGACTCTGGAAACACCATATATTTT. The V and J genes are TRBV3-1 (or the pseudogene TRBV3-2) and TRBJ1-3; the D gene is possibly TRBD1 (5 bases). V was shortened by 4 bases and J by 0 bases, with 7 bases between the two germline ends. This CDR3 comprises 14 residues. CDR1 is LGHDT and CDR2 is YNNKEL in the germline V gene (reference sequence).

The rearrangement uses TRBV29-1 and TRBJ2-7; D possibly corresponds to TRBD2 (6 bases). Germline V gives CDR1 SQVTM, CDR2 ANQGSEA. The V end lost 7 bases, the J end lost 6 bases, and 19 bases lay between the germline ends. The CDR3 sequence is 13 residues long. The CDR3 is CSAPGTLSLEQYF. CDR3 nucleotides: TGCAGCGCCCCAGGGACTTTATCGCTCGAGCAGTACTTC.

The V call is TRBV6-5, the J call TRBJ2-1; D remains unclear. From germline, CDR1 is MNHEY and CDR2 SVGAGI. This CDR3 is built from 12 residues. The V gene lost 6 bases and the J gene lost 4 bases, with 7 bases spanning the gap. CDR3 coding DNA: TGTGCCAGCAGCGACTTATACAATGAGCAGTTCTTC. Its protein is CASSDLYNEQFF.

This clone was seen more than once but under ten times. This sequence joins TRBV2 and TRBJ2-1; D gene unclear. The CDR3 spans 13 residues. Per the germline V gene, CDR1 is SNHLY and CDR2 is FYNNEI. Trimming removed 2 bases at V and 4 bases at J, with 6 bases between. The DNA for the CDR3 is TGTGCCAGCAGTGAACAGACTTACAATGAGCAGTTCTTC. It is translated as CASSEQTYNEQFF.

This rearrangement joins TRBV27 to TRBJ2-7; 8 bases fit TRBD2. From germline, CDR1 is MNHEY and CDR2 SMNVEV (reference sequence). Trimming cost V 9 bases and J 2 bases; bases outside gene matches: 18. CDR3 length: 17 residues. CDR3 protein: CASGFLGPISGTYEQYF. CDR3 nucleotide sequence: TGTGCCAGTGGGTTTTTAGGTCCGATTAGCGGGACCTACGAGCAGTACTTC.